The 30 T cell receptor beta chains below come from one sample, sequenced in a study of T-cell reconstitution after alpha-beta-depleted transplantation in children. Molecular barcoding with unique molecular identifiers was used for the TCRbeta library. TCRdb ran MiXCR on the PCR reads and lists one entry per CDR3 protein. The sample consists of around 370,000 distinct CDR3 sequences, 10% to 13% of them appearing once. Here the sequenced sample was PBMCs from the stem cell graft donor, taken from the stem cell graft. All receptors come from a human donor who donated a stem cell graft to a child with acute lymphoblastic leukemia.

This clonotype was observed at least ten times. The chain recombines TRBV5-1 with TRBJ1-4; D unresolved. Trimming left V 0 bases short and J 8 bases short, with 14 bases between. The CDR3 sequence is 15 residues long. Per germline, CDR1 SGHRS and CDR2 YFSETQ. The CDR3 reads CASSLDGILPEKLFF. As DNA, the CDR3 is TGCGCCAGCAGCTTGGATGGCATTCTACCCGAAAAACTGTTTTTT. Full variable domain (rest looked up from reference TRBV5-1 and TRBJ1-4): KAGVTQTPRYLIKTRGQQVTLSCSPISGHRSVSWYQQTPGQGLQFLFEYFSETQRNKGNFPGRFSGRQFSNSRSEMNVSTLELGDSALYLCASSLDGILPEKLFFGSGTQLSVL.

V is TRBV4-3 and J is TRBJ1-1; 11 bases agree with TRBD1. This CDR3 contains 18 residues. V lost 0 bases, J lost 0 bases, and 6 bases stayed unmatched. Germline loops: CDR1 LGHNA, CDR2 YSLEER. CDR3 residues: CASSQDPDRGQMNTEAFF. CDR3 coding DNA: TGCGCCAGCAGCCAAGATCCGGACAGGGGGCAAATGAACACTGAAGCTTTCTTT.

This clonotype was recorded a few times. The V gene is TRBV6-1, the J gene TRBJ1-4, with D maybe TRBD1 (6 bases). In germline, CDR1 is MNHNS, CDR2 SASEGT. V was trimmed by 4 bases and J by 7 bases, leaving 13 bases between them. The CDR3 totals 14 residues. CDR3 sequence: CASSVVGAVEKLFF. The CDR3 nucleotides are TGTGCCAGCAGTGTCGTGGGGGCTGTTGAAAAACTGTTTTTT.

The chain couples TRBV20-1 to TRBJ2-3, with TRBD2 identical over 9 bases. The CDR3 contains 15 residues. Germline V gene data show CDR1 as DFQATT and CDR2 as SNEGSKA (reference sequence). The V segment lost 3 bases and the J segment 4 bases; nucleotides outside the gene matches: 8. CDR3 DNA sequence: TGCAGTGCTAGTTTTCTAGCGGGAAGACCAGATACGCAGTATTTT. Protein product: CSASFLAGRPDTQYF.

This clonotype was seen many times. This chain uses TRBV12-3 or TRBV12-4 with TRBJ2-1; 8 bases are shared with TRBD1. The CDR3 is made up of 15 amino acids. Trimming cost V 2 bases and J 5 bases; bases outside gene matches: 5. This chain's CDR3 is CASSLWTGRNNEQFF. The CDR3 DNA follows: TGTGCCAGCAGTTTATGGACAGGGAGGAACAATGAGCAGTTCTTC.

The sample holds a few counts of this clonotype. The gene calls are TRBV10-3 and TRBJ1-1; D is perhaps TRBD1 (6 bases). CDR1 and CDR2 from the germline V gene are ENHRY and SYGVKD. The CDR3 is 17 residues long. V was pared by 1 base and J by 3 bases, with 18 bases between. The chain's CDR3 is CAISEFSHRVKDTEAFF. The CDR3 coding sequence is TGTGCCATCAGTGAGTTTTCCCACAGGGTAAAGGACACTGAAGCTTTCTTT.

This clonotype was counted ten times or more. This chain uses TRBV29-1 with TRBJ1-1; D is unclear. Trimming took off 7 bases at V and 1 base at J, with 10 bases between the two ends. Germline CDR1 is SQVTM and CDR2 is ANQGSEA. The CDR3 is 12 residues long. The CDR3 DNA sequence: TGCAGCGCCCGAGACGGGAACACTGAAGCTTTCTTT. Encoded protein: CSARDGNTEAFF.

The CDR3 sequence: CATSDFSSGYTF. The CDR3 region has the DNA TGTGCCACCAGTGATTTTTCCAGCGGCTACACCTTC. The chain is built from TRBV24-1 and TRBJ1-2; D call uncertain. The CDR3 covers 12 residues. The V end was cut by 1 base, the J end by 8 bases, with 7 bases between. The germline CDR1 and CDR2 sequences are KGHDR and SFDVKD.

CDR3 loop: CSARDNPLQETQYF. For the CDR3, the DNA is TGCAGTGCTAGAGATAACCCCTTACAAGAGACCCAGTACTTC. V and J are TRBV20-1 and TRBJ2-5; D is uncertain. Germline-derived CDR1 and CDR2 are DFQATT and SNEGSKA (reference sequence). Trimming pared 0 bases from V and 2 bases from J, leaving 10 bases between. This CDR3 spans 14 amino acids.

The chain recombines TRBV2 with TRBJ2-2, with D uncertain. The ends were cut back, 7 bases at V and 3 bases at J, with 6 bases in the middle. Germline assignment: CDR1 SNHLY and CDR2 FYNNEI. CDR3 length: 12 residues. The CDR3 protein is CASTDYTGELFF. CDR3 nucleotide sequence: TGTGCCAGCACCGATTACACCGGGGAGCTGTTTTTT.

The chain recombines TRBV28 with TRBJ1-1; the D gene is possibly TRBD1 (6 bases). Germline lookup yields CDR1 MDHEN and CDR2 SYDVKM. The CDR3 extends over 15 amino acids. Trimming removed 3 bases from V and 1 base from J, with 12 bases in between. The CDR3 nucleotides are TGTGCCAGCAGTTTCTCAGGGGCCCCGAACACTGAAGCTTTCTTT. This sequence encodes CASSFSGAPNTEAFF.

The chain is built from TRBV25-1 and TRBJ2-1; D is possibly TRBD2 (6 bases). Trimming pared 6 bases from V and 4 bases from J, leaving 16 bases between. The CDR3 is made up of 15 amino acids. Looked up from germline, CDR1 is MGHDK and CDR2 is SYGVNS. CDR3 amino acids: CASSPAGTGYNEQFF. As DNA, the CDR3 is TGTGCCAGCAGCCCCGCGGGGACTGGGTACAATGAGCAGTTCTTC.

This clonotype was observed many times. This chain uses TRBV28 with TRBJ2-7; a weak D match, TRBD1 (5 bases). CDR1 and CDR2 from the germline V gene are MDHEN and SYDVKM. V dropped 4 bases and J dropped 9 bases, with 16 bases sitting between them. The CDR3 loop spans 13 amino acids. CDR3 sequence: CASSSLGPLVQYF. The CDR3 bases are TGTGCCAGCAGTTCCCTGGGGCCTTTGGTGCAGTACTTC.

The chain uses TRBV5-1 and TRBJ1-3, with D perhaps matching TRBD1 (5 bases). Trimming cost V 0 bases and J 7 bases, with 11 bases left between them. CDR3 size: 14 residues. Germline CDR1 reads SGHRS; CDR2 reads YFSETQ. In DNA form, the CDR3 reads TGCGCCAGCAGCTTGGACTCGGGGGACAACACCATATATTTT. Its protein product is CASSLDSGDNTIYF.

The J gene is TRBJ2-1, the V gene TRBV12-3 or TRBV12-4; 8 bases match TRBD1. CDR3 length equals 15 residues. V dropped 5 bases and J dropped 7; count of bases not matched to a gene: 10. The CDR3 loop is CASSAPGGDLNEQFF. CDR3 in DNA: TGTGCCAGCAGTGCCCCAGGGGGCGATTTAAATGAGCAGTTCTTC.

The rearrangement joins TRBV6-1 to TRBJ2-2; 13 nucleotides align to TRBD2. The CDR3 length is 16 residues. The germline V gene has CDR1 MNHNS and CDR2 SASEGT. V was pared by 6 bases and J by 7 bases, with 8 bases of the junction left unmatched. The CDR3 here is CASRSRTSGGIGELFF. CDR3 DNA: TGTGCCAGCAGATCTAGGACTAGCGGGGGAATCGGGGAGCTGTTTTTT.

A few counts support this clonotype. The DNA is left out, because the CDR3 cannot be placed on it with certainty; the CDR3 is given as TCRdb lists it. The rearrangement joins TRBV19 to TRBJ1-5. From its first to its last residue, the CDR3 has 13 amino acids. The V gene's germline CDR1 is LNHDA and CDR2 SQIVND (reference sequence). The CDR3 protein is CASTSGLSQPQHF.

The CDR3 sequence is CASSSWTSGSYEQYF. In DNA form, the CDR3 reads TGTGCCAGCAGTTCGTGGACTAGCGGGAGCTACGAGCAGTACTTC. The chain couples TRBV6-5 to TRBJ2-7; TRBD2 matches at 13 bases. CDR3 length: 15 residues. Losses at the gene ends were 4 bases for V and 3 bases for J; bases not matched to a gene: 3. Germline values: CDR1 MNHEY, CDR2 SVGAGI.

This sequence joins TRBV28 and TRBJ2-1; perhaps TRBD1 as D (7 bases). V was shortened by 1 base and J by 7 bases, with 20 bases between the two germline ends. The CDR3 covers 17 residues. Germline V lookup: CDR1 MDHEN, CDR2 SYDVKM. The CDR3 reads CASSLFKGTGEENEQFF. The DNA of the CDR3 is TGTGCCAGCAGTTTATTCAAGGGTACAGGGGAGGAAAATGAGCAGTTCTTC.

This clonotype was seen more than once but under ten times. This chain links TRBV28 with TRBJ1-4, with D maybe TRBD1 (5 bases). Trimming pared 6 bases from V and 2 bases from J, leaving 13 bases between. The germline V gene encodes CDR1 MDHEN and CDR2 SYDVKM. The CDR3 loop spans 15 amino acids. CDR3 bases: TGTGCCAGCAGCCCCACGCAGGGTACTAATGAAAAACTGTTTTTT. This translates into CASSPTQGTNEKLFF.

As concerns this clonotype: The junction departs from germline at one end; a sequencing error may be responsible. The J gene is TRBJ2-7, the V gene TRBV7-7; no definite D call. The CDR3 spans 13 residues. CDR1 SSHAT and CDR2 FNYEAQ come from the germline V gene (reference sequence). The CDR3 DNA reads TGTGCTAGCAGCTTATACCAAGGGTACGAGCAGTACTTC. Protein: CASSLYQGYEQYF.

The sample holds a few counts of this clonotype. This chain links TRBV7-3 with TRBJ1-3; weak D call: TRBD1 (6 bases). The CDR3 extends over 16 amino acids. From germline, CDR1 is SGHTA and CDR2 FQGTGA. V lost 0 bases and J lost 2, with 11 bases in between. The CDR3 spells CASSLTGQGTGNTIYF. DNA of the CDR3: TGTGCCAGCAGCTTAACCGGCCAGGGGACTGGAAACACCATATATTTT.

The chain carries TRBV7-2 and TRBJ2-7; TRBD2 matches 7 bases. V lost 0 bases and J lost 6; bases outside the gene matches: 11. The CDR3 loop spans 16 amino acids. Germline CDR1 is SGHTA and CDR2 is FQGNSA. The CDR3 spells CASSLALAGVLSEQYF. For the CDR3, the DNA is TGTGCCAGCAGCTTAGCCCTGGCGGGAGTTCTCTCCGAGCAGTACTTC.

This clonotype was found a few times. The chain employs TRBV20-1 and TRBJ2-7; D is undetermined. From germline, CDR1 is DFQATT and CDR2 SNEGSKA (reference sequence). Trimming stripped 4 bases from V and 3 bases from J, with 16 bases between. The CDR3 contains 14 residues. The CDR3 spells CSAIPAVEHYEQYF. CDR3 bases: TGCAGTGCTATTCCGGCGGTGGAACACTACGAGCAGTACTTC.

This clonotype came up a few times. This chain joins TRBV14 and TRBJ1-6; D is unresolved. From germline, CDR1 is SGHDN and CDR2 FVKESK. The CDR3 consists of 17 residues. The germline V and J ends were trimmed by 5 bases and 4 bases, with 18 bases remaining between them. The CDR3 DNA sequence: TGTGCCAGCAGCACCCCTTCCACGGTCCCGTATAATTCACCCCTCCACTTT. It specifies CASSTPSTVPYNSPLHF.

The rearrangement uses TRBV12-3 or TRBV12-4 and TRBJ2-5, with TRBD2 matching over 9 bases. V gave up 5 bases and J gave up 5 bases; unmatched junction bases: 9. The CDR3 runs to 15 residues. CDR3 protein: CASSPPGLAPETQYF. CDR3 nucleotide sequence: TGTGCCAGCAGTCCCCCCGGACTAGCGCCCGAGACCCAGTACTTC.

This clonotype was recorded once. Its ends do not fully match the called genes, so a read error is possible. The V and J genes are TRBV5-8 and TRBJ1-5; D gene uncertain. The CDR3 covers 16 residues. Germline CDR1 reads SGHTS; CDR2 reads YDEGEE. CDR3 DNA: TGTGACAGCAGCTTTATCGGACCAAGCAGTAATCAGCCCCAGCATTTT. Its protein product is CDSSFIGPSSNQPQHF.

This clonotype was seen a few times. The CDR3 bases are TGTGCCAGCAGTTTTTCGGGGCGGTCCACTGAAGCTTTCTTT. It specifies CASSFSGRSTEAFF. V is TRBV12-3 or TRBV12-4 and J is TRBJ1-1; D perhaps matches TRBD1 (5 bases). The CDR3 is made up of 14 amino acids. Trimming cost V 3 bases and J 4 bases, with 12 bases left between them.

V is TRBV12-3 or TRBV12-4 and J is TRBJ1-1; a possible D gene is TRBD1 (6 bases). This CDR3 has 14 amino acids. Deletions cut 3 bases from V and 5 bases from J, with 13 bases between. CDR3 sequence (DNA): TGTGCCAGCAGTTTTGGGGGGGCACGAACTGAAGCTTTCTTT. It encodes CASSFGGARTEAFF.

This chain links TRBV11-1 with TRBJ2-5, with 9 bases lining up with TRBD2. The CDR3 runs to 18 residues. Germline assignment: CDR1 SGHAT and CDR2 FQDESV (reference sequence). With V trimmed by 3 bases and J by 2 bases, 13 bases remained unmatched. The DNA of the CDR3 is TGTGCCAGCAGCTTGCAGGGAGGCGGACTAGCGACTCAAGAGACCCAGTACTTC. Translation gives CASSLQGGGLATQETQYF.